Below are 27 T cell receptor beta chains sequenced from a single sample in a study of shared clonotypes between healthy human individuals. Here immunoSEQ multiplex PCR was the method, and the copy in TCRdb shows in-frame clones only, minus some. The sample contains about a million clones, about three quarters of which appear only once. Sequenced sample: memory CD4+ T cells sorted from blood. Subset indicated: CD45RA-negative fraction. The receptors derive from a young man in good health.

This chain links TRBV5-1 with TRBJ1-3; D is ambiguous. The CDR3 has 13 amino acids. V was cut by 5 bases and J by 0 bases, with 6 bases left in between. CDR1 and CDR2 from the germline V gene are SGHRS and YFSETQ. CDR3: CASSWSSGNTIYF. The CDR3 bases are TGCGCCAGCAGTTGGAGCTCTGGAAACACCATATATTTT.

This clone appeared a few times. The sample holds other DNA sequences that translate to the same CDR3. CDR3 protein: CAISESSGTEAFF. CDR3 sequence (DNA): TGTGCCATCAGTGAGTCGAGTGGCACTGAAGCTTTCTTT. This rearrangement joins TRBV10-3 to TRBJ1-1; D is uncertain. This CDR3 has 13 residues. The germline V gene encodes CDR1 ENHRY and CDR2 SYGVKD. V lost 0 bases, J lost 4 bases, and 6 bases lay in between.

The J gene is TRBJ1-1, the V gene TRBV29-1; D gene uncertain. V was shortened by 2 bases and J by 0 bases, with 7 bases between the two germline ends. CDR3 size: 13 residues. The germline V gene encodes CDR1 SQVTM and CDR2 ANQGSEA. Here the CDR3 reads CSVEYGLNTEAFF. CDR3 coding DNA: TGCAGCGTTGAATACGGCTTGAACACTGAAGCTTTCTTT.

CDR3 bases: TGCGCCAGCAACTACCCGACTAGCCGTTTGTACGAGCAGTACTTC. As protein: CASNYPTSRLYEQYF. The rearrangement uses TRBV4-3 and TRBJ2-7, with TRBD2 matching over 7 bases. Germline CDR1 is LGHNA and CDR2 is YSLEER. The CDR3 length is 15 residues. V gave up 7 bases and J gave up 4 bases; unmatched junction bases: 13.

This clone has a handful of counts. The rearrangement joins TRBV6-1 to TRBJ2-2; 8 bases agree with TRBD2. CDR3 length: 14 amino acids. The germline V gene encodes CDR1 MNHNS and CDR2 SASEGT. Trimming removed 8 bases from V and 6 bases from J; junction bases left unmatched: 8. The CDR3 protein is CASRRSGSSGELFF. In nucleotides, the CDR3 is TGTGCCAGCCGGAGGAGCGGGAGTTCCGGGGAGCTGTTTTTT.

The rearrangement uses TRBV10-3 and TRBJ2-1, with a weak D call TRBD2 (5 bases). V shed 4 bases and J shed 4 bases, with 14 bases lying between them. CDR1 and CDR2 from the germline V gene are ENHRY and SYGVKD. This CDR3 is built from 15 residues. CDR3 DNA: TGTGCCATCAGTGGCCGGCACCGGGGATACAATGAGCAGTTCTTC. This encodes CAISGRHRGYNEQFF.

The J gene is TRBJ2-3, the V gene TRBV11-2, with 11 bases aligning to TRBD2. Per the germline V gene, CDR1 is SGHAT and CDR2 is FQNNGV. Losses at the gene ends were 8 bases for V and 4 bases for J; bases not matched to a gene: 8. This CDR3 is built from 15 residues. CDR3 protein: CASSGTSGYPDTQYF. In nucleotides, the CDR3 is TGTGCCAGCTCCGGGACTAGCGGTTATCCAGATACGCAGTATTTT.

This clone occurred a few times. V is TRBV18 and J is TRBJ1-1; 8 bases line up with TRBD1. Trimming removed 0 bases from V and 1 base from J; junction bases left unmatched: 4. The CDR3 runs 16 residues. Germline V gene sequence: CDR1 KGHSH, CDR2 LQKENI. This chain's CDR3 is CASSPPRTGWNTEAFF. The CDR3 bases are TGTGCCAGCTCACCACCGAGGACAGGGTGGAACACTGAAGCTTTCTTT.

The chain carries TRBV5-1 and TRBJ2-7; weak D call: TRBD2 (6 bases). With 0 bases removed from V and 6 bases from J, the gap between germline ends came to 16 bases. Germline assignment: CDR1 SGHRS and CDR2 YFSETQ. CDR3 length equals 15 residues. In DNA form, the CDR3 reads TGCGCCAGCAGCTTGGCGAGCGGGCCCAGTGGCGAGCAGTACTTC. Amino acids: CASSLASGPSGEQYF.

This rearrangement joins TRBV4-3 to TRBJ2-7; D unresolved. Deletions cut 0 bases from V and 6 bases from J, with 9 bases between. The CDR3 is 13 residues long. Germline CDR1 is LGHNA and CDR2 is YSLEER. CDR3 in DNA: TGCGCCAGCAGCCAAGATCACGCTGGCGAGCAGTACTTC. Translated: CASSQDHAGEQYF.

The chain uses TRBV30 and TRBJ2-5; the match to TRBD2 covers 11 bases. This CDR3 comprises 12 residues. Germline CDR1 reads GTSNPN; CDR2 reads SVGIG (reference sequence). V trimming: 5 bases; J trimming: 9 bases; junction bases outside the gene matches: 5. The chain's CDR3 is CAWSFSGGAQYF. The CDR3 region has the DNA TGTGCCTGGTCGTTTAGCGGGGGGGCCCAGTACTTC. Full variable domain (rest looked up from reference TRBV30 and TRBJ2-5): SQTIHQWPATLVQPVGSPLSLECTVEGTSNPNLYWYRQAAGRGLQLLFYSVGIGQISSEVPQNLSASRPQDRQFILSSKKLLLSDSGFYLCAWSFSGGAQYFGPGTRLLVL.

This clone was picked up a small number of times. The rearrangement joins TRBV5-1 to TRBJ2-3; 14 positions match TRBD2. The CDR3 loop spans 17 amino acids. Germline V lookup: CDR1 SGHRS, CDR2 YFSETQ. The trim removed 3 bases at V and 4 bases at J, leaving 7 bases unmatched. The DNA of the CDR3 is TGCGCCAGCAGCTCCTCCGGACTAGCGGGAGGAGCAGATACGCAGTATTTT. Amino acid sequence: CASSSSGLAGGADTQYF.

The chain links TRBV15 to TRBJ2-2, with D perhaps matching TRBD2 (6 bases). The CDR3 spans 14 residues. Germline loops: CDR1 LNHNV, CDR2 YYDKDF (reference sequence). V was clipped by 6 bases and J by 3 bases, with 11 bases between them. This chain's CDR3 is CATSYTGDTGELFF. CDR3 coding DNA: TGTGCCACCAGTTATACGGGGGACACCGGGGAGCTGTTTTTT. Looking up the rest from reference TRBV15 and TRBJ2-2 gives the full variable domain: DAMVIQNPRYQVTQFGKPVTLSCSQTLNHNVMYWYQQKSSQAPKLLFHYYDKDFNNEADTPDNFQSRRPNTSFCFLDIRSPGLGDTAMYLCATSYTGDTGELFFGEGSRLTVL.

This clone was observed a handful of times. The same CDR3 also results from other DNA sequences found in this sample. The chain employs TRBV19 and TRBJ1-2; TRBD1 matches 7 bases. CDR1 LNHDA and CDR2 SQIVND come from the germline V gene (reference sequence). Trimming removed 6 bases from V and 2 bases from J; junction bases left unmatched: 0. CDR3 length: 12 residues. CDR3 sequence: CASRTGNYGYTF. The CDR3 DNA reads TGTGCCAGTAGGACAGGGAACTATGGCTACACCTTC.

The genes are TRBV2 and TRBJ1-1; D is possibly TRBD1 (5 bases). This CDR3 has 12 residues. Trimming left V 8 bases short and J 1 base short, with 8 bases between. Germline assignment: CDR1 SNHLY and CDR2 FYNNEI. CDR3 protein: CASGRENTEAFF. The CDR3 DNA follows: TGTGCCAGCGGCAGGGAGAACACTGAAGCTTTCTTT.

This chain joins TRBV28 and TRBJ1-6; perhaps TRBD1 as D (5 bases). Germline V gene data show CDR1 as MDHEN and CDR2 as SYDVKM. CDR3 length: 14 amino acids. V shed 3 bases and J shed 7 bases, with 10 bases lying between them. For the CDR3, the DNA is TGTGCCAGCAGTTTGGGGGACGGGAATTCACCCCTCCACTTT. Translating it yields CASSLGDGNSPLHF.

A single count supports this clone. The chain links TRBV18 to TRBJ1-1; D may be TRBD1 (6 bases). The CDR3 contains 17 residues. CDR1 KGHSH and CDR2 LQKENI come from the germline V gene. V lost 2 bases, J lost 5 bases, and 21 bases lay in between. The CDR3 DNA follows: TGTGCCAGCTCACCAGGAGTGATGGGGGCGCGTGGGACTGAAGCTTTCTTT. As protein: CASSPGVMGARGTEAFF.

On this clone itself: A much bigger clone sits one base away, suggesting this may be a read error. CDR3 in amino acids: CSASNIYGYTF. The DNA of the CDR3 is TGCAGTGCTAGTAATATTTATGGCTACACCTTC. The V call is TRBV20-1, the J call TRBJ1-2, with D uncertain. The ends were cut back, 3 bases at V and 5 bases at J, with 7 bases in the middle. Germline V gives CDR1 DFQATT, CDR2 SNEGSKA (reference sequence). The CDR3 spans 11 residues.

The table lists this clone with a few counts. The V gene is TRBV2, the J gene TRBJ1-2; 10 positions agree with TRBD1. Trimming cost V 4 bases and J 8 bases; bases outside gene matches: 1. This CDR3 comprises 12 residues. Germline V lookup: CDR1 SNHLY, CDR2 FYNNEI. The CDR3 is CASSGDRGGYTF. The CDR3, as DNA: TGTGCCAGCAGTGGGGACAGGGGAGGCTACACCTTC. Combining the CDR3 with reference TRBV2 and TRBJ1-2 gives the whole variable domain EPEVTQTPSHQVTQMGQEVILRCVPISNHLYFYWYRQILGQKVEFLVSFYNNEISEKSEIFDDQFSVERPDGSNFTLKIRSTKLEDSAMYFCASSGDRGGYTFGSGTRLTVV.

The chain has TRBV10-2 and TRBJ2-2, with a weak D call TRBD2 (6 bases). Trimming shortened V by 9 bases and J by 5 bases, and 19 bases separated the two germline ends. This CDR3 spans 15 amino acids. Germline assignment: CDR1 WSHSY and CDR2 SAAADI. The CDR3 is CASSPFSSATGELFF. CDR3 DNA sequence: TGCGCCAGTTCCCCCTTTTCTAGCGCGACCGGGGAGCTGTTTTTT.

The chain employs TRBV5-3 and TRBJ1-5; unclear D gene. TRBV5-3 is annotated as an ORF whose role is uncertain. CDR3 length: 15 residues. The germline V and J ends were trimmed by 1 base and 4 bases, with 12 bases remaining between them. The CDR3 loop is CARSLFPVENQPQHF. CDR3 in DNA: TGTGCCAGAAGCTTGTTTCCGGTCGAAAATCAGCCCCAGCATTTT.

The V and J genes are TRBV30 and TRBJ2-1; TRBD1 is a possible D gene (5 bases). The CDR3 extends over 12 amino acids. Germline V gene sequence: CDR1 GTSNPN, CDR2 SVGIG (reference sequence). V was clipped by 5 bases and J by 5 bases, with 10 bases between them. CDR3 sequence: CAWRTRDNEQFF. The CDR3 DNA reads TGTGCCTGGCGGACCAGGGACAATGAGCAGTTCTTC.

The gene calls are TRBV28 and TRBJ2-2, with D unclear. The CDR3 is made up of 14 amino acids. Germline CDR1 is MDHEN and CDR2 is SYDVKM. V lost 5 bases, J lost 6 bases, and 13 bases lay in between. CDR3 residues: CASSPSSKPGELFF. The CDR3 DNA sequence: TGTGCCAGCAGTCCATCTAGTAAGCCCGGGGAGCTGTTTTTT. Full variable domain (rest looked up from reference TRBV28 and TRBJ2-2): DVKVTQSSRYLVKRTGEKVFLECVQDMDHENMFWYRQDPGLGLRLIYFSYDVKMKEKGDIPEGYSVSREKKERFSLILESASTNQTSMYLCASSPSSKPGELFFGEGSRLTVL.

The chain is built from TRBV30 and TRBJ1-4; D unclear. The CDR3 loop spans 13 amino acids. Germline CDR1 and CDR2: GTSNPN and SVGIG (reference sequence). V shed 0 bases and J shed 8 bases, with 10 bases lying between them. CDR3 protein: CAWSVQGPEKLFF. In DNA form, the CDR3 reads TGTGCCTGGAGTGTACAAGGACCGGAAAAACTGTTTTTT.

This clone was observed a handful of times. The chain joins TRBV13 to TRBJ1-5, with D unclear. The germline V and J ends were trimmed by 0 bases and 0 bases, with 6 bases remaining between them. The CDR3 covers 15 residues. Looked up from germline, CDR1 is PRHDT and CDR2 is FYEKMQ (reference sequence). In DNA form, the CDR3 reads TGTGCCAGCAGCTTAGGCCTTGGTAGCAATCAGCCCCAGCATTTT. Translation gives CASSLGLGSNQPQHF.

This chain links TRBV30 with TRBJ2-5, with TRBD2 matching over 7 bases. The J call is doubtful: the DNA matches TRBJ2-7 better. Germline-derived CDR1 and CDR2 are GTSNPN and SVGIG (reference sequence). This CDR3 has 11 residues. Written as DNA, the CDR3 is TGTGCTGGAGGGAGGGCGAACGAGCAGTACTTC. It encodes CAGGRANEQYF.

The chain couples TRBV10-2 to TRBJ1-2, with D uncertain. The germline V and J ends were trimmed by 1 base and 4 bases, with 13 bases remaining between them. CDR1 is WSHSY and CDR2 is SAAADI in the germline V gene. This CDR3 has 15 residues. The CDR3 loop is CASSEFGGLGYGYTF. The CDR3 DNA reads TGCGCCAGCAGTGAGTTTGGAGGGTTAGGCTATGGCTACACCTTC.